These 8 T cell receptor beta chains were sequenced from one sample in a study of T cell responses to AZD1222 COVID-19 vaccine. Profiled with immunoSEQ multiplex PCR; TCRdb holds only in-frame clones, not every one. The data hold around 160,000 clones, with 80% to 90% observed a single time. The material was peripheral blood, obtained on day 0 of AZD1222 vaccination. The receptor source for this set is an adult in good health.

V is TRBV11-2 and J is TRBJ1-2; D is possibly TRBD1 (5 bases). V was cut by 5 bases and J by 3 bases, with 19 bases left in between. The CDR3 has 16 amino acids. Looked up from germline, CDR1 is SGHAT and CDR2 is FQNNGV. CDR3 in DNA: TGTGCCAGCAGCCACCTGCTCGGGGGGGGAGACTATGGCTACACCTTC. Its protein is CASSHLLGGGDYGYTF.

The chain couples TRBV18 to TRBJ2-7, with TRBD1 identical over 7 bases. The V gene's germline CDR1 is KGHSH and CDR2 LQKENI. CDR3 size: 16 residues. The V gene end was trimmed by 3 bases and the J gene end by 3 bases; junction bases not matched to a gene: 11. DNA of the CDR3: TGTGCCAGCTCACCGATAAGAGGGGGCGCTGGCTACGAGCAGTACTTC. Its protein is CASSPIRGGAGYEQYF.

The rearrangement uses TRBV19 and TRBJ2-1; TRBD2 matches at 8 bases. The V gene end was trimmed by 1 base and the J gene end by 10 bases; junction bases not matched to a gene: 9. CDR1 is LNHDA and CDR2 is SQIVND in the germline V gene (reference sequence). CDR3 length: 15 residues. CDR3 sequence reads: CASSIGPLSSGEQFF. The CDR3 nucleotides are TGTGCCAGTAGTATAGGCCCCCTATCTAGCGGGGAGCAGTTCTTC.

The V gene is TRBV6-1, the J gene TRBJ2-1; 12 nucleotides match TRBD1. Looked up from germline, CDR1 is MNHNS and CDR2 is SASEGT. The CDR3 has 15 amino acids. The V segment lost 3 bases and the J segment 9 bases; nucleotides outside the gene matches: 6. The chain's CDR3 is CASSEVGQGAGEQFF. The CDR3 nucleotides read TGTGCCAGCAGTGAGGTGGGACAGGGGGCCGGTGAGCAGTTCTTC.

The rearrangement links TRBV24-1 to TRBJ2-5; D remains unclear. V lost 3 bases, J lost 1 base, and 11 bases lay in between. CDR3 length: 15 amino acids. Germline V lookup: CDR1 KGHDR, CDR2 SFDVKD. CDR3 amino acids: CATSDRRLFQETQYF. The CDR3 DNA reads as TGTGCCACCAGTGATCGACGGTTATTCCAAGAGACCCAGTACTTC.

This chain uses TRBV9 with TRBJ2-6; tentatively, D is TRBD1 or TRBD2 (6 bases each). The germline V gene has CDR1 SGDLS and CDR2 YYNGEE. The CDR3 totals 17 residues. V was pared by 4 bases and J by 1 base, with 15 bases between. The CDR3 loop reads CASSPAVGGSGANVLTF. DNA of the CDR3: TGTGCCAGCAGCCCAGCGGTAGGGGGGTCTGGGGCCAACGTCCTGACTTTC.

The chain joins TRBV19 to TRBJ2-7, with D possibly called TRBD1 or TRBD2 (5 bases each). The germline V and J ends were trimmed by 0 bases and 7 bases, with 19 bases remaining between them. This CDR3 region has 16 residues. Germline V lookup: CDR1 LNHDA, CDR2 SQIVND (reference sequence). CDR3 region: CASSIDILGPLREQYF. The CDR3, as DNA: TGTGCCAGTAGTATAGATATCCTGGGACCCCTGAGGGAGCAGTACTTC.

The chain combines TRBV6-5 with TRBJ1-1; D is unclear. The CDR3 runs 13 residues. Trimming removed 2 bases at V and 6 bases at J, with 10 bases between. Germline V gives CDR1 MNHEY, CDR2 SVGAGI. DNA for the CDR3: TGTGCCAGCAGTTACGAGGGAGGGTCTGAAGCTTTCTTT. Its protein is CASSYEGGSEAFF.